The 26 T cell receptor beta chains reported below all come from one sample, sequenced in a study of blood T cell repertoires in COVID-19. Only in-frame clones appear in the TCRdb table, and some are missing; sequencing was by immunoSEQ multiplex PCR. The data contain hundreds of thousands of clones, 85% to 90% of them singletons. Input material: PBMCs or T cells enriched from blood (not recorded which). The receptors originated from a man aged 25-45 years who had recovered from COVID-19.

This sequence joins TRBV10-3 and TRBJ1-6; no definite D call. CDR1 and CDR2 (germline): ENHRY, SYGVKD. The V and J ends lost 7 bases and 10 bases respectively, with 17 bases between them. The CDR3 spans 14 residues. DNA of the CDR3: TGTGCCATCAAGACGGGTGGCGGAGACTCACCCCTCCACTTT. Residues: CAIKTGGGDSPLHF.

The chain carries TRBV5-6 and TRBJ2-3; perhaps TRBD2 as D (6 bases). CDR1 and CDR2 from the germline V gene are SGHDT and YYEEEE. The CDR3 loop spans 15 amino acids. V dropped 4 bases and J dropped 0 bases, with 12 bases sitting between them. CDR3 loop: CASSPLAASTDTQYF. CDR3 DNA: TGTGCCAGCAGCCCACTAGCAGCTAGCACAGATACGCAGTATTTT. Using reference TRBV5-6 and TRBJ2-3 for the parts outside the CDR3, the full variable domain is DAGVTQSPTHLIKTRGQQVTLRCSPKSGHDTVSWYQQALGQGPQFIFQYYEEEERQRGNFPDRFSGHQFPNYSSELNVNALLLGDSALYLCASSPLAASTDTQYFGPGTRLTVL.

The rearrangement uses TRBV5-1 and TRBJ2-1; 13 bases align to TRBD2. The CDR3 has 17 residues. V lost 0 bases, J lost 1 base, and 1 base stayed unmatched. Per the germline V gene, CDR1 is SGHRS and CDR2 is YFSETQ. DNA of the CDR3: TGCGCCAGCAGCTTGGTGACTAGCGGGAGGTCCTACAATGAGCAGTTCTTC. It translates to CASSLVTSGRSYNEQFF.

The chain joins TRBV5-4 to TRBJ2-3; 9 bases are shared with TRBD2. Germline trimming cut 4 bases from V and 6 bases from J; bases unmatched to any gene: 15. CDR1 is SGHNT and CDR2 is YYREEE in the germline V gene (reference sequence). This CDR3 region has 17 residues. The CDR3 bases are TGTGCCAGCAGCATTCGGTTACTTAGCGGGAGTTACGATACGCAGTATTTT. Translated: CASSIRLLSGSYDTQYF.

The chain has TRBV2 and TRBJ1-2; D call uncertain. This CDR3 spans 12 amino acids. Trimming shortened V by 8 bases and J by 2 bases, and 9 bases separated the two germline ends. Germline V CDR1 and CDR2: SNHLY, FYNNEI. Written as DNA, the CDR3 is TGTGCCAGCTCGCAGGTGAACTATGGCTACACCTTC. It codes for CASSQVNYGYTF.

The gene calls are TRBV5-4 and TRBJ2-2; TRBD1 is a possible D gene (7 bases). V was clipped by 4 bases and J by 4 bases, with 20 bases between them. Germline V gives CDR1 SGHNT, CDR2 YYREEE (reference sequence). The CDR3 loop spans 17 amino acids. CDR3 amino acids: CASSQGGSSDGTGELFF. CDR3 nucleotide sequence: TGTGCCAGCAGCCAAGGGGGCTCTAGCGATGGCACCGGGGAGCTGTTTTTT. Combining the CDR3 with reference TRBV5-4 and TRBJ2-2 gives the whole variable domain ETGVTQSPTHLIKTRGQQVTLRCSSQSGHNTVSWYQQALGQGPQFIFQYYREEENGRGNFPPRFSGLQFPNYSSELNVNALELDDSALYLCASSQGGSSDGTGELFFGEGSRLTVL.

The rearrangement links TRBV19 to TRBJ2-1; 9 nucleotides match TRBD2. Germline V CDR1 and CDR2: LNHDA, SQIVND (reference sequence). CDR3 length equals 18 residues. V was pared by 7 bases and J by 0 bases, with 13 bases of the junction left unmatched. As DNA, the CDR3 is TGTGCCAGTACCAACTCGGCGGGAGGGTTCGGCTCCTACAATGAGCAGTTCTTC. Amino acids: CASTNSAGGFGSYNEQFF.

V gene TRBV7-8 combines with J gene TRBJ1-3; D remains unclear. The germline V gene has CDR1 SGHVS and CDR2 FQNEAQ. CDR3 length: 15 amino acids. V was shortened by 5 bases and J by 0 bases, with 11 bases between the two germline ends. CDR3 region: CASSLYTFSGNTIYF. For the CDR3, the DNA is TGTGCCAGCAGCCTTTACACATTCTCTGGAAACACCATATATTTT.

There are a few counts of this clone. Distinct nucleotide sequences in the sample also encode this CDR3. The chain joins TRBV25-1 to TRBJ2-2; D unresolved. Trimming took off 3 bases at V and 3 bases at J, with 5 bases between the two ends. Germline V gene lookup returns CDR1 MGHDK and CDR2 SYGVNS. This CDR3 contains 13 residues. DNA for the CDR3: TGTGCCAGCAGTGATAGATACACCGGGGAGCTGTTTTTT. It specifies CASSDRYTGELFF.

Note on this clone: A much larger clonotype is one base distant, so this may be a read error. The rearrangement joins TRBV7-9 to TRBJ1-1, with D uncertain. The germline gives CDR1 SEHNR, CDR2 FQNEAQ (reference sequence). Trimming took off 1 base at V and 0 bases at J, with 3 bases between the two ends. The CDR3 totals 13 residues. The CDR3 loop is CASSLGMNTEAFF. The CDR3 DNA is TGTGCCAGCAGCTTAGGTATGAACACTGAAGCTTTCTTT.

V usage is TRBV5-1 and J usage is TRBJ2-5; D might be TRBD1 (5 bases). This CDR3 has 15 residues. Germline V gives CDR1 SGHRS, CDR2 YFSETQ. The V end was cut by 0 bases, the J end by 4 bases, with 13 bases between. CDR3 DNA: TGCGCCAGCAGCTTGGTGGGCAGGGTGGGAGAGACCCAGTACTTC. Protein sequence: CASSLVGRVGETQYF.

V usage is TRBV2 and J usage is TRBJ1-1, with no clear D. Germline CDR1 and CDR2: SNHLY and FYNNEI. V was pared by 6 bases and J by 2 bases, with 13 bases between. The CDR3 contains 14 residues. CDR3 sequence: CASRWWQLNTEAFF. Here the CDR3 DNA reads TGTGCCAGCAGGTGGTGGCAGTTAAACACTGAAGCTTTCTTT.

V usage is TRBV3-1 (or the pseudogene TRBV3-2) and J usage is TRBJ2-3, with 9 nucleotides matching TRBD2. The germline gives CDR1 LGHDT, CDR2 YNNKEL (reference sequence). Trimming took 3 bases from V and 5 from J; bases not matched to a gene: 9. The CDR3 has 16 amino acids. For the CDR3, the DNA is TGTGCCAGCAGCCAGCGCTTAGCGGGAGCCGGAGATACGCAGTATTTT. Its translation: CASSQRLAGAGDTQYF.

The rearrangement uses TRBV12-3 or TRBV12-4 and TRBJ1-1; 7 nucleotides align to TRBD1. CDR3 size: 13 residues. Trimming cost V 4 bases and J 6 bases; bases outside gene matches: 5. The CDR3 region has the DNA TGTGCCAGCAGTTCCCGCCAGGGGGCTGAAGCTTTCTTT. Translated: CASSSRQGAEAFF.

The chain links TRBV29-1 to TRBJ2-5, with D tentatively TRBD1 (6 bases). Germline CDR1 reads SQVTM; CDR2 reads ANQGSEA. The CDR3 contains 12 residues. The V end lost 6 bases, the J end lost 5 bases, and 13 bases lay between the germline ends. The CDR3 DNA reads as TGCAGCGTCGCAGGGGATTGGGAGACCCAGTACTTC. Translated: CSVAGDWETQYF.

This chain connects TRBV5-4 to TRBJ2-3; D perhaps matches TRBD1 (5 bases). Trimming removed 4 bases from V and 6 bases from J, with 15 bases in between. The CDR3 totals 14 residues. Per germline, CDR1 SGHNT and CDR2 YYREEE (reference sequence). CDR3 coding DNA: TGTGCCAGCAGCGCAGGCCTCGCAGGGGATACGCAGTATTTT. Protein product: CASSAGLAGDTQYF.

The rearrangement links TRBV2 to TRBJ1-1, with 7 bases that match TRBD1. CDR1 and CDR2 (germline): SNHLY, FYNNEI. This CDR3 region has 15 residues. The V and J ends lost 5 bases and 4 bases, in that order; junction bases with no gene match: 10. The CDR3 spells CASSRKGAGGTEAFF. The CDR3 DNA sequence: TGTGCCAGCAGTAGGAAGGGGGCAGGGGGCACTGAAGCTTTCTTT.

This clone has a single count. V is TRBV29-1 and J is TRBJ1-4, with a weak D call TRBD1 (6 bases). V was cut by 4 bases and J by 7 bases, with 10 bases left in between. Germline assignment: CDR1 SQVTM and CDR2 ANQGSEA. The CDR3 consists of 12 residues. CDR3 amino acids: CSVAGVGEKLFF. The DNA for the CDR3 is TGCAGCGTTGCAGGGGTAGGTGAAAAACTGTTTTTT.

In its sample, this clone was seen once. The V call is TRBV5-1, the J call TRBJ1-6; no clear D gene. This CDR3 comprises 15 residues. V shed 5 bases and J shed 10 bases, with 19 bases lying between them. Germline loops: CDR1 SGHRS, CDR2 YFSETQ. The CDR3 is CASRPDGDPWSPLHF. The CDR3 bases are TGCGCCAGCAGACCCGACGGAGATCCATGGTCACCCCTCCACTTT.

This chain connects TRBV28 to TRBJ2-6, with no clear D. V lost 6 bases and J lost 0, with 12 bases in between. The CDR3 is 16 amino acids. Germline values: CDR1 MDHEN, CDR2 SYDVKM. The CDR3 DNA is TGTGCCAGCAGCCGACTGTTTTACTCTGGGGCCAACGTCCTGACTTTC. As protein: CASSRLFYSGANVLTF.

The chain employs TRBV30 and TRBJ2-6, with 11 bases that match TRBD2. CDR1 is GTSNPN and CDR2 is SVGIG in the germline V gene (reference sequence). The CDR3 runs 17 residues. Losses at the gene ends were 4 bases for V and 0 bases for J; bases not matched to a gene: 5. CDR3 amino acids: CAWKRTSGYSGANVLTF. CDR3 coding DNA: TGTGCCTGGAAAAGGACTAGCGGGTACTCTGGGGCCAACGTCCTGACTTTC.

The CDR3 bases are TGTGCCAGCAGGTTAGGACAGAGGGGATACAATGAGCAGTTCTTC. Its protein is CASRLGQRGYNEQFF. This chain links TRBV6-5 with TRBJ2-1; D might be TRBD1 (6 bases). This CDR3 contains 15 residues. Per germline, CDR1 MNHEY and CDR2 SVGAGI. Trimming left V 6 bases short and J 4 bases short, with 16 bases between.

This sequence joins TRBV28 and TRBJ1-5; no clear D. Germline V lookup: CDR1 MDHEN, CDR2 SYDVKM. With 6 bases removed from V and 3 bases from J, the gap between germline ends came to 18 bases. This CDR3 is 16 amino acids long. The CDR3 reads CASSPYRELHNQPQHF. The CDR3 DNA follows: TGTGCCAGCAGCCCCTATAGGGAGCTACACAATCAGCCCCAGCATTTT.

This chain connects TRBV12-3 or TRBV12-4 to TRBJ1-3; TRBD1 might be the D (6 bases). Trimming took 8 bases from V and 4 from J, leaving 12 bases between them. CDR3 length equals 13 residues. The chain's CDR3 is CASGQGSGNTIYF. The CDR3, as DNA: TGTGCCAGCGGCCAGGGGTCAGGAAACACCATATATTTT.

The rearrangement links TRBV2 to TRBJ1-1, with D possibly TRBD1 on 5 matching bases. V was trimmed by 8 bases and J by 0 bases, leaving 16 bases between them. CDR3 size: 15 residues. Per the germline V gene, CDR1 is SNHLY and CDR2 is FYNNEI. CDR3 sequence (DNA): TGTGCCAGCGGCGGGGGAGCGACACTGAACACTGAAGCTTTCTTT. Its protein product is CASGGGATLNTEAFF.

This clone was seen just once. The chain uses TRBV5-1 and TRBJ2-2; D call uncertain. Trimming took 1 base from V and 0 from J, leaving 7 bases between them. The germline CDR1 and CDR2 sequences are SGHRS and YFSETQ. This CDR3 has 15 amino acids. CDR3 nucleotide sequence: TGCGCCAGCAGCTTGTTCGGAGCGAACACCGGGGAGCTGTTTTTT. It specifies CASSLFGANTGELFF.